The 11 T cell receptor beta chains below all came from one sample that was sequenced in a study of beta chain features in type 1 diabetes. All of the isolated RNA was reverse transcribed, so expressed TCRB transcripts were sequenced. Clones were sequenced by immunoSEQ multiplex PCR, and TCRdb holds only the in-frame ones, with some missing. The sample records 330,000 or so clones, around 20% being singletons. The sample was naive CD4+ T cells from blood. The receptors stem from a woman between 18 and 30 years old in good health.

The V gene is TRBV25-1, the J gene TRBJ2-5; 8 bases fit TRBD2. J gave up 4 bases and V 4 bases, and 11 bases lay outside the gene matches. The CDR3 is 16 amino acids. Germline CDR1 is MGHDK and CDR2 is SYGVNS. The CDR3 nucleotides read TGTGCCAGCAGTGCCCGGGGGGGCAGGGGTCGAGAGACCCAGTACTTC. Encoded protein: CASSARGGRGRETQYF.

This chain connects TRBV7-9 to TRBJ1-2; D is perhaps TRBD1 (6 bases). Germline-derived CDR1 and CDR2 are SEHNR and FQNEAQ (reference sequence). V lost 7 bases to trimming and J lost 6 bases, with 30 bases between them. This CDR3 comprises 18 residues. CDR3 residues: CASNPSGRQFDRMHGYTF. DNA for the CDR3: TGTGCCAGCAACCCTTCGGGGCGACAGTTCGACAGGATGCATGGCTACACCTTC.

The gene calls are TRBV9 and TRBJ2-5; 11 nucleotides line up with TRBD2. The CDR3 is made up of 14 amino acids. V was pared by 1 base and J by 5 bases, with 1 base of the junction left unmatched. Germline V gene data show CDR1 as SGDLS and CDR2 as YYNGEE. The CDR3: CASSVLAGGETQYF. Written as DNA, the CDR3 is TGTGCCAGCAGCGTACTAGCGGGAGGTGAGACCCAGTACTTC.

This chain joins TRBV9 and TRBJ2-1, with a tentative D call TRBD2 (5 bases). The CDR3 loop spans 15 amino acids. Germline loops: CDR1 SGDLS, CDR2 YYNGEE. The V end lost 5 bases, the J end lost 6 bases, and 18 bases lay between the germline ends. CDR3 amino acids: CASRPPGLAGNEQFF. CDR3 nucleotides: TGTGCCAGCAGACCTCCCGGGCTAGCCGGCAATGAGCAGTTCTTC.

The chain carries TRBV5-1 and TRBJ2-3; D might be TRBD1 (6 bases). Germline CDR1 SGHRS, CDR2 YFSETQ. The length of the CDR3 is 13 residues. V dropped 2 bases and J dropped 5 bases, with 9 bases sitting between them. CDR3 in amino acids: CASSFGGQDTQYF. The CDR3 nucleotides are TGCGCCAGCAGCTTTGGGGGACAAGATACGCAGTATTTT. The full variable domain, its missing parts supplied by reference TRBV5-1 and TRBJ2-3, is KAGVTQTPRYLIKTRGQQVTLSCSPISGHRSVSWYQQTPGQGLQFLFEYFSETQRNKGNFPGRFSGRQFSNSRSEMNVSTLELGDSALYLCASSFGGQDTQYFGPGTRLTVL.

This clone is a singleton in its sample. The chain combines TRBV9 with TRBJ1-1, with 7 bases identical to TRBD1. The CDR3 runs 12 residues. The germline CDR1 and CDR2 sequences are SGDLS and YYNGEE. V gave up 7 bases and J gave up 6 bases; unmatched junction bases: 6. The CDR3 reads CASSRDSSEAFF. The CDR3 DNA reads TGTGCCAGCTCCCGGGACAGCTCTGAAGCTTTCTTT. Complete variable domain (other parts from reference TRBV9 and TRBJ1-1): DSGVTQTPKHLITATGQRVTLRCSPRSGDLSVYWYQQSLDQGLQFLIQYYNGEERAKGNILERFSAQQFPDLHSELNLSSLELGDSALYFCASSRDSSEAFFGQGTRLTVV.

V usage is TRBV6-5 and J usage is TRBJ1-2, with 7 nucleotides matching TRBD1. Germline V gene data show CDR1 as MNHEY and CDR2 as SVGAGI. J was trimmed by 8 bases and V by 2 bases; bases with no gene match: 8. The CDR3 extends over 14 amino acids. CDR3 DNA: TGTGCCAGCAGTTACAGAGACAGGGCGCGGGGCTACACCTTC. Amino acid sequence: CASSYRDRARGYTF.

This chain joins TRBV7-8 and TRBJ1-2; D possibly corresponds to TRBD1 (6 bases). Per the germline V gene, CDR1 is SGHVS and CDR2 is FQNEAQ. The CDR3 length is 14 residues. With 4 bases removed from V and 1 base from J, the gap between germline ends came to 10 bases. CDR3 amino acids: CASSSGADNYGYTF. The DNA for the CDR3 is TGTGCCAGCAGCTCAGGGGCGGATAACTATGGCTACACCTTC.

For this clone: Distinct nucleotide sequences in the sample also encode this CDR3. The J gene is TRBJ2-5, the V gene TRBV5-1, with D unclear. The CDR3 length is 14 residues. V lost 0 bases to trimming and J lost 1 base, with 7 bases between them. Germline lookup yields CDR1 SGHRS and CDR2 YFSETQ. The CDR3 nucleotides are TGCGCCAGCAGCTTGGGCGCGGTCCAAGAGACCCAGTACTTC. Encoded protein: CASSLGAVQETQYF.

This clone was found a few times. The J gene is TRBJ2-6, the V gene TRBV7-2; a weak D match, TRBD1 (6 bases). Trimming took off 1 base at V and 5 bases at J, with 12 bases between the two ends. Germline CDR1 is SGHTA and CDR2 is FQGNSA. This CDR3 has 16 residues. CDR3 sequence: CASSLEDRGWANVLTF. The CDR3, as DNA: TGTGCCAGCAGCTTAGAGGACAGAGGGTGGGCCAACGTCCTGACTTTC.

CDR3 in DNA: TGTGCCTCGCGCAGGGGGATCCTGTCAGATACGCAGTATTTT. Protein product: CASRRGILSDTQYF. This sequence joins TRBV15 and TRBJ2-3, with 7 bases identical to TRBD1. The CDR3 sequence is 14 residues long. The trim removed 11 bases at V and 4 bases at J, leaving 12 bases unmatched. CDR1 LNHNV and CDR2 YYDKDF come from the germline V gene (reference sequence).